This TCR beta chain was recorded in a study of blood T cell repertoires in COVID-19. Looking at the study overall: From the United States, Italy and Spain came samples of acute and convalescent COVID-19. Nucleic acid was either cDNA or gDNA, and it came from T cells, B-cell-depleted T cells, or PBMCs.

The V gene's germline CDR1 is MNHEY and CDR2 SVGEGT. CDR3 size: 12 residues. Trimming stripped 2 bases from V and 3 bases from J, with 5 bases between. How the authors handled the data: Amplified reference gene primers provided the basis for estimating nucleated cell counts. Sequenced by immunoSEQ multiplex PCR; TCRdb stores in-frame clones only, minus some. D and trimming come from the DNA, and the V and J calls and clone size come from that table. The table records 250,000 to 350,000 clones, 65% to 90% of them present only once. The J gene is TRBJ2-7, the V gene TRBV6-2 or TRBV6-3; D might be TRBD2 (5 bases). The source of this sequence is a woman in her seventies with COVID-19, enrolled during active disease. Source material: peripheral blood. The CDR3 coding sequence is TGTGCCAGCAGTTACCGGGACTACGAGCAGTACTTC. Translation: CASSYRDYEQYF.